Following are 24 T cell receptor beta chains from one sample sequenced in a study of T cell responses to AZD1222 COVID-19 vaccine. The repertoire was sequenced with immunoSEQ multiplex PCR; TCRdb's copy has only in-frame clones and lacks some. The table has 95,000 to 150,000 clones, just over 90% seen once; the top ten hold 5%. The sample consisted of peripheral blood, taken 28 days after the second AZD1222 dose. Receptors were obtained from an adult who received the AZD1222 COVID-19 vaccine.

This clone has just a few counts. The J gene is TRBJ1-5, the V gene TRBV27; D remains ambiguous. V dropped 1 base and J dropped 5 bases, with 9 bases sitting between them. CDR3 length: 14 residues. From germline, CDR1 is MNHEY and CDR2 SMNVEV (reference sequence). This CDR3 is CASSLLGWDQPQHF. CDR3 bases: TGTGCCAGCAGTTTATTGGGGTGGGATCAGCCCCAGCATTTT.

V gene TRBV11-3 combines with J gene TRBJ1-5, with D tentatively TRBD1 (6 bases). The CDR3 is made up of 16 amino acids. Trimming pared 5 bases from V and 6 bases from J, leaving 20 bases between. Germline V CDR1 and CDR2: SGHNT, YENEEA. The CDR3 DNA reads as TGTGCCAGCAGCCCAACCTCGAACAGGGAGGCTCAGCCCCAGCATTTT. Amino acids: CASSPTSNREAQPQHF.

The V gene is TRBV10-1, the J gene TRBJ2-2; perhaps TRBD1 as D (6 bases). V lost 4 bases and J 5 bases, leaving 8 bases between the germline ends. The V gene's germline CDR1 is WNHNN and CDR2 SYGVQD (reference sequence). CDR3 length: 13 residues. The CDR3 DNA reads TGCGCCAGCAGTGCTCAGGGGACCGGGGAGCTGTTTTTT. Translating gives CASSAQGTGELFF.

This clone was detected only once. The chain has TRBV7-8 and TRBJ1-6; the D gene is possibly TRBD1 (5 bases). V shed 5 bases and J shed 5 bases, with 13 bases lying between them. Germline lookup yields CDR1 SGHVS and CDR2 FQNEAQ. CDR3 length equals 15 residues. The chain's CDR3 is CASSQGAGHNSPLHF. In DNA, the CDR3 is TGTGCCAGCAGCCAGGGAGCCGGTCATAATTCACCCCTCCACTTT. Using reference TRBV7-8 and TRBJ1-6 for the parts outside the CDR3, the full variable domain is GAGVSQSPRYKVAKRGQDVALRCDPISGHVSLFWYQQALGQGPEFLTYFQNEAQLDKSGLPSDRFFAERPEGSVSTLKIQRTQQEDSAVYLCASSQGAGHNSPLHFGNGTRLTVT.

The chain couples TRBV12-3 or TRBV12-4 to TRBJ1-3, with unresolved D. There are 12 residues in the CDR3. Trimming left V 3 bases short and J 5 bases short, with 5 bases between. The CDR3: CASSLKRNTIYF. CDR3 nucleotide sequence: TGTGCCAGCAGTTTGAAAAGAAACACCATATATTTT.

The chain links TRBV19 to TRBJ1-2, with TRBD1 as a possible D gene (5 bases). Germline loops: CDR1 LNHDA, CDR2 SQIVND (reference sequence). V was shortened by 6 bases and J by 4 bases, with 18 bases between the two germline ends. The CDR3 sequence is 15 residues long. CDR3 sequence (DNA): TGTGCCAGTAGCCCTGGGGGAGGGCCCCTCTATGGCTACACCTTC. It encodes CASSPGGGPLYGYTF.

The CDR3 bases are TGTGCCAGCAGCTTTGCGGGAGGAGGCTACGAGCAGTACTTC. Translating it yields CASSFAGGGYEQYF. The chain recombines TRBV5-4 with TRBJ2-7; 8 positions agree with TRBD2. The V and J ends lost 2 bases and 3 bases, in that order; junction bases with no gene match: 4. This CDR3 comprises 14 residues. CDR1 SGHNT and CDR2 YYREEE come from the germline V gene (reference sequence).

V usage is TRBV18 and J usage is TRBJ2-7, with TRBD2 matching 8 bases. This CDR3 is built from 17 residues. The germline V gene has CDR1 KGHSH and CDR2 LQKENI. The V gene end was trimmed by 3 bases and the J gene end by 3 bases; junction bases not matched to a gene: 13. CDR3 nucleotides: TGTGCCAGCTCACCTATTGCCTTAGTAGCGGGAAGCTACGAGCAGTACTTC. This sequence encodes CASSPIALVAGSYEQYF.

The chain has TRBV5-8 and TRBJ2-5, with 10 bases identical to TRBD1. The CDR3 consists of 15 residues. V was clipped by 4 bases and J by 4 bases; unmatched bases: 7. Germline CDR1 SGHTS, CDR2 YDEGEE. CDR3 loop: CASSVGDRGRETQYF. The CDR3, as DNA: TGTGCCAGCAGCGTCGGGGACAGGGGCCGAGAGACCCAGTACTTC.

This clone was detected only once. CDR3 sequence (DNA): TGTGCCAGCAGTTACGAACAGCCAGGCACAGATACGCAGTATTTT. Amino acids: CASSYEQPGTDTQYF. The J gene is TRBJ2-3, the V gene TRBV6-2 or TRBV6-3; no clear D gene. The CDR3 extends over 15 amino acids. V lost 2 bases and J lost 1, with 10 bases in between. CDR1 MNHEY and CDR2 SVGEGT come from the germline V gene.

This chain's CDR3 is CASRDQGRGQPQHF. CDR3 bases: TGTGCCAGCAGGGATCAGGGGAGGGGTCAGCCCCAGCATTTT. The chain carries TRBV3-1 (or the pseudogene TRBV3-2) and TRBJ1-5; D perhaps matches TRBD1 (6 bases). This CDR3 is 14 amino acids long. Between the trimmed V and J ends, which lost 6 bases and 6 bases, there was a span of 15 bases. Germline CDR1 reads LGHDT; CDR2 reads YNNKEL (reference sequence).

About this clone: This CDR3 is also generated by other DNA sequences in the sample. V gene TRBV5-4 combines with J gene TRBJ2-4; 12 bases map to TRBD2. The CDR3 is 16 amino acids. V gave up 1 base and J gave up 8 bases; unmatched junction bases: 7. CDR1 is SGHNT and CDR2 is YYREEE in the germline V gene (reference sequence). The CDR3 DNA reads TGTGCCAGCAGCTTGCCTAGCGGGGGGGCCCCGGACATTCAGTACTTC. It encodes CASSLPSGGAPDIQYF.

This chain uses TRBV15 with TRBJ1-5, with D unresolved. CDR3 length: 16 residues. Germline lookup yields CDR1 LNHNV and CDR2 YYDKDF (reference sequence). V was cut by 4 bases and J by 0 bases, with 13 bases left in between. The CDR3 DNA reads TGTGCCACCAGCACCGACGGCTCGTATAGCAATCAGCCCCAGCATTTT. Its protein is CATSTDGSYSNQPQHF.

The gene calls are TRBV2 and TRBJ1-2; D is unclear. The V end lost 9 bases, the J end lost 8 bases, and 10 bases lay between the germline ends. Germline V lookup: CDR1 SNHLY, CDR2 FYNNEI. The CDR3 runs to 10 residues. CDR3 bases: TGTGCCAGTCAATTGCGGGGCTACACCTTC. It specifies CASQLRGYTF.

The gene calls are TRBV2 and TRBJ2-1; D ambiguous. V lost 5 bases, J lost 0 bases, and 11 bases lay in between. Looked up from germline, CDR1 is SNHLY and CDR2 is FYNNEI. The CDR3 extends over 15 amino acids. The CDR3 coding sequence is TGTGCCAGCAGTCCCCGGCGGAGCTCCTACAATGAGCAGTTCTTC. Encoded protein: CASSPRRSSYNEQFF.

The rearrangement uses TRBV2 and TRBJ1-2; D might be TRBD1 (6 bases). Trimming pared 9 bases from V and 4 bases from J, leaving 12 bases between. CDR1 is SNHLY, CDR2 FYNNEI, per germline. This CDR3 is built from 12 residues. The CDR3 is CARMTGLYGYTF. CDR3 bases: TGTGCCAGGATGACAGGACTCTATGGCTACACCTTC.

The chain combines TRBV9 with TRBJ1-4, with D possibly being TRBD1 (6 bases). The CDR3 covers 14 residues. V lost 3 bases and J lost 7, with 13 bases in between. From germline, CDR1 is SGDLS and CDR2 YYNGEE. The CDR3 loop reads CASSARGDGEKLFF. CDR3 coding DNA: TGTGCCAGCAGCGCGAGGGGGGATGGTGAAAAACTGTTTTTT.

This chain uses TRBV11-2 with TRBJ1-4; D unclear. Trimming stripped 1 base from V and 5 bases from J, with 8 bases between. This CDR3 is built from 14 residues. The germline CDR1 and CDR2 sequences are SGHAT and FQNNGV. CDR3 sequence: CASSLGIDNEKLFF. The CDR3 region has the DNA TGTGCCAGCAGCTTAGGGATAGACAATGAAAAACTGTTTTTT.

The chain has TRBV14 and TRBJ1-6, with 8 positions matching TRBD1. J lost 10 bases, V lost 1 base, and 3 bases had no gene match. The CDR3 is 14 residues long. The germline V gene encodes CDR1 SGHDN and CDR2 FVKESK. CDR3 in amino acids: CASSQGDRYSPLHF. The CDR3 DNA reads TGTGCCAGCAGCCAAGGGGACAGGTACTCACCCCTCCACTTT.

This clone occurred a few times. The rearrangement uses TRBV6-5 and TRBJ2-1; 9 nucleotides match TRBD1. Looked up from germline, CDR1 is MNHEY and CDR2 is SVGAGI. The ends lost 7 bases at V and 7 bases at J; junction bases unmatched: 5. This CDR3 has 13 amino acids. The CDR3 loop reads CASIGTGPNEQFF. As DNA, the CDR3 is TGTGCCAGCATTGGGACAGGGCCAAATGAGCAGTTCTTC.

The genes are TRBV7-2 and TRBJ1-6, with D hard to call. V lost 2 bases and J lost 8, with 16 bases in between. Germline CDR1 and CDR2: SGHTA and FQGNSA. This CDR3 contains 16 residues. The CDR3 nucleotides read TGTGCCAGCAGCTTATCTACCACCAAGAAGTATTCACCCCTCCACTTT. As protein: CASSLSTTKKYSPLHF. Supplemented by reference TRBV7-2 and TRBJ1-6, the full variable domain reads GAGVSQSPSNKVTEKGKDVELRCDPISGHTALYWYRQSLGQGLEFLIYFQGNSAPDKSGLPSDRFSAERTGGSVSTLTIQRTQQEDSAVYLCASSLSTTKKYSPLHFGNGTRLTVT.

The chain joins TRBV7-9 to TRBJ2-1; D gene uncertain. V lost 1 base, J lost 7 bases, and 11 bases lay in between. Germline V gene sequence: CDR1 SEHNR, CDR2 FQNEAQ (reference sequence). The CDR3 is 14 amino acids. In DNA form, the CDR3 reads TGTGCCAGCAGCTTAGGCCCCCTTAGGAATGAGCAGTTCTTC. Protein product: CASSLGPLRNEQFF.

V gene TRBV7-2 combines with J gene TRBJ2-1, with no clear D. Between the trimmed V and J ends, which lost 0 bases and 0 bases, there was a span of 6 bases. The germline V gene has CDR1 SGHTA and CDR2 FQGNSA. The CDR3 spans 15 residues. The CDR3 protein is CASSLAPSSYNEQFF. The CDR3 nucleotides read TGTGCCAGCAGCTTAGCCCCATCCTCCTACAATGAGCAGTTCTTC.

In this sample, this clone turned up a few times. The rearrangement uses TRBV19 and TRBJ1-6; 7 bases line up with TRBD1. This CDR3 has 18 residues. Germline CDR1 reads LNHDA; CDR2 reads SQIVND (reference sequence). J gave up 5 bases and V 0 bases, and 10 bases lay outside the gene matches. The chain's CDR3 is CASSIEHRGYSDNSPLHF. Written as DNA, the CDR3 is TGTGCCAGTAGTATAGAACACAGGGGCTATTCGGATAATTCACCCCTCCACTTT.